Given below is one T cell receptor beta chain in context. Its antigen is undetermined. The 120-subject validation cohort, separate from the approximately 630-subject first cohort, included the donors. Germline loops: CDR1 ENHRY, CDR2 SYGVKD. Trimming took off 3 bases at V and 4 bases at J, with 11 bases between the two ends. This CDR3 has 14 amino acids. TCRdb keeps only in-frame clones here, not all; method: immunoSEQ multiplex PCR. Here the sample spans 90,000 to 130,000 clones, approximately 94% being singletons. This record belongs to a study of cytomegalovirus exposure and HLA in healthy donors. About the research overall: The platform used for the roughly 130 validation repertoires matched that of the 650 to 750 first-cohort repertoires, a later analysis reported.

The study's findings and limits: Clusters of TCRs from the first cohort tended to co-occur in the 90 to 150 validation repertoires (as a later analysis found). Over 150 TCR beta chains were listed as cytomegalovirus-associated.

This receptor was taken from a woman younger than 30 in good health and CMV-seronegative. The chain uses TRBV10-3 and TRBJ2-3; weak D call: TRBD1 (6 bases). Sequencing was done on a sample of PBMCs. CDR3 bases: TGTGCCATCAGTGAAGTGGGGGCGGCAGATACGCAGTATTTT. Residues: CAISEVGAADTQYF.